This T cell receptor beta chain was found in a study of identical twins. General study points: Beta clonotypes that were abundant in cord blood contained fewer insertions, a pattern absent from memory repertoires.

The V end lost 6 bases, the J end lost 9 bases, and 15 bases lay between the germline ends. Germline CDR1 is MNHEY and CDR2 is SMNVEV (reference sequence). The CDR3 totals 13 residues. TCRdb independently ran MiXCR on the 5' RACE reads; one entry per CDR3 protein. The table has about 720,000 distinct CDR3 sequences, 15% to 20% seen once; the top ten hold about an eighth. With respect to this clonotype: Its matching antigen is unknown.

These data are also associated with another study on T cells expressing NK-cell markers. That paper states: About six donors carried dominant NKG2C+ clonotypes that made up 1.0-7.0% of their CD8+ T cells.

The sequence was obtained from a woman between 18 and 30 years old in good health. Sequencing used PBMCs. The chain couples TRBV27 to TRBJ1-5; D uncertain. The CDR3 DNA sequence: TGTGCCAGCAGCCTCGTGACGGGGAGGCCCCAGCATTTT. Residues: CASSLVTGRPQHF.